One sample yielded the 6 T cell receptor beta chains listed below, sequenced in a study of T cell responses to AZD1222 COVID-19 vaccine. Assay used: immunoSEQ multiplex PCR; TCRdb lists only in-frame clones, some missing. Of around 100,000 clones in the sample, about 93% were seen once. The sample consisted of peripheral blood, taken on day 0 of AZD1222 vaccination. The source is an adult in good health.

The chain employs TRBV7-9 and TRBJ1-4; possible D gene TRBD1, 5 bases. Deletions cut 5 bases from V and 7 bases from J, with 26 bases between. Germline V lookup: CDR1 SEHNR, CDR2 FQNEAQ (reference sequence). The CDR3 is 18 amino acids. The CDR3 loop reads CASSLPHGTNHPPEKLFF. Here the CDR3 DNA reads TGTGCCAGCAGCCTCCCCCACGGGACGAACCACCCGCCTGAAAAACTGTTTTTT.

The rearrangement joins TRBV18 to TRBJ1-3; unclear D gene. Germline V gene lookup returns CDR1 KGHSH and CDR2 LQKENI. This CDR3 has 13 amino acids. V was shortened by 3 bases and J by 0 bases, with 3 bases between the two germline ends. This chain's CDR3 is CASSPDSGNTIYF. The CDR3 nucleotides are TGTGCCAGCTCACCCGACTCTGGAAACACCATATATTTT.

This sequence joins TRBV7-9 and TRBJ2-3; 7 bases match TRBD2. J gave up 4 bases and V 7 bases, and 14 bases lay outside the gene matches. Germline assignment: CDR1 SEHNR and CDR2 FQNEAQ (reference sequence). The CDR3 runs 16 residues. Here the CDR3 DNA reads TGTGCCAGCACCCTCCTGGGGGGGGTCGGCGCAGATACGCAGTATTTT. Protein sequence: CASTLLGGVGADTQYF. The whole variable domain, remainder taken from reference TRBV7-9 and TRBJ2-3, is DTGVSQNPRHKITKRGQNVTFRCDPISEHNRLYWYRQTLGQGPEFLTYFQNEAQLEKSRLLSDRFSAERPKGSFSTLEIQRTEQGDSAMYLCASTLLGGVGADTQYFGPGTRLTVL.

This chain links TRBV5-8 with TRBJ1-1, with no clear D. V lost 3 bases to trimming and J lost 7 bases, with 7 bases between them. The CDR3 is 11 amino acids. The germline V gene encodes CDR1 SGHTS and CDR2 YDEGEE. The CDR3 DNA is TGTGCCAGCAGCTCCGGCCGTGAAGCTTTCTTT. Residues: CASSSGREAFF.

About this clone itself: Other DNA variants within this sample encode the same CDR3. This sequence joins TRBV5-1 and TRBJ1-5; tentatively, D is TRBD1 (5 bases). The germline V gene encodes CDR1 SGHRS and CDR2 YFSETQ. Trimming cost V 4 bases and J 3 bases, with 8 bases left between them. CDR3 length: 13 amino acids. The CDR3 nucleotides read TGCGCCAGCAGCCTAGGGGACAATCAGCCCCAGCATTTT. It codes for CASSLGDNQPQHF.

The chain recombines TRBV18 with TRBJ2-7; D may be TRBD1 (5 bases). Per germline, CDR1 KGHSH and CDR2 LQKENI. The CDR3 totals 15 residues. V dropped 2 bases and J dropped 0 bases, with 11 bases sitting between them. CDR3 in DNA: TGTGCCAGCTCACCATTACTGGGGCCCTCCTACGAGCAGTACTTC. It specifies CASSPLLGPSYEQYF.